This T cell receptor (beta chain) came from a study of T cell responses to AZD1222 COVID-19 vaccine. Clones were read by immunoSEQ multiplex PCR, and TCRdb kept only the in-frame ones, dropping some. This repertoire shows fewer than 200,000 clones, 80% to 95% found once; its top ten account for 1.5% to 2%. The ends were cut back, 3 bases at V and 0 bases at J, with 14 bases in the middle. The CDR3 totals 16 residues. CDR1 and CDR2 from the germline V gene are LNHDA and SQIVND (reference sequence). Sequencing used peripheral blood, obtained 28 days after the second AZD1222 dose. The chain is built from TRBV19 and TRBJ1-1, with D maybe TRBD1 (6 bases). The receptor's source is an adult who received the AZD1222 COVID-19 vaccine. The CDR3 reads CASSIPGHHLNTEAFF. CDR3 nucleotides: TGTGCCAGTAGTATTCCGGGACACCACTTGAACACTGAAGCTTTCTTT.